The sample holds a few counts of the clone carrying this T cell receptor (beta chain). The antigen remains unidentified. This record comes from a study of identical twins. Notes on the study in general: Models came in too low on out-of-frame TCR alpha sharing in monozygotic twins. Some out-of-frame alpha sequences were shared by twins, and these showed excess low generation probability. Invariant MAIT and iNKT cells could partly confound zero-insertion analyses.

CDR1 and CDR2 (germline): MNHNS, SASEGT. The CDR3 has 14 amino acids. With 7 bases removed from V and 2 bases from J, the gap between germline ends came to 13 bases. TCRdb analysed the 5' RACE reads with MiXCR anew, one entry per CDR3 protein. The data show 1,800,000 or so distinct CDR3 sequences, with more than 30% seen just once and approximately 0.25% held by the top ten. The sample was cord blood. V is TRBV6-1 and J is TRBJ2-3; D possibly corresponds to TRBD2 (5 bases). This clonotype originated in a newborn girl in good health. The CDR3 DNA sequence: TGTGCCAGCATGAGGGTTCGGGTCACAGATACGCAGTATTTT. This encodes CASMRVRVTDTQYF.